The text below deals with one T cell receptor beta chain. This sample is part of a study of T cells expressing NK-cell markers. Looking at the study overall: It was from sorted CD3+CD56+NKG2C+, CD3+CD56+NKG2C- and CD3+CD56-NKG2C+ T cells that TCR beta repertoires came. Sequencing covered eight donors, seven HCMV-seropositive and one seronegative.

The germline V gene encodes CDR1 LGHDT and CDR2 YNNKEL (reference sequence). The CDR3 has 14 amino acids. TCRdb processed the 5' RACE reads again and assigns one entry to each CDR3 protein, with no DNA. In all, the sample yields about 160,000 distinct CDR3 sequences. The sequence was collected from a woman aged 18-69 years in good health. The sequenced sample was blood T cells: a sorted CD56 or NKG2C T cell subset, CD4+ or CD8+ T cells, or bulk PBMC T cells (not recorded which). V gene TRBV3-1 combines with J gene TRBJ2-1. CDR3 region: CASSQVPFYNEQFF.